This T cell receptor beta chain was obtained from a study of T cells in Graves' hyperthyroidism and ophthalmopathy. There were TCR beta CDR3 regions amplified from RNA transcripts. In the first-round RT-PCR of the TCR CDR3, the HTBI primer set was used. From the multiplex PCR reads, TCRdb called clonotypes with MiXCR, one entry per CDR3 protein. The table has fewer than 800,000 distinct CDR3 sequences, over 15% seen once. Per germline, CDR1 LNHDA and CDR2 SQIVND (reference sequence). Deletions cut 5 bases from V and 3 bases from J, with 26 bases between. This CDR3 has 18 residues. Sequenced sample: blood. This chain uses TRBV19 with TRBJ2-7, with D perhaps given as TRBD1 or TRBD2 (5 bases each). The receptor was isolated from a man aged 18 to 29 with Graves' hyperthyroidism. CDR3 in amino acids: CASSPLAPDGTYNYEQYF. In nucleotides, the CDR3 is TGTGCCAGTAGTCCGCTAGCCCCCGACGGGACGTATAACTACGAGCAGTACTTC.